The present T cell receptor beta chain was sequenced within a study of radiotherapy plus CTLA-4 blockade in lung cancer. Study-level information: Roughly 17% of patients responded objectively, and about 30% achieved disease control. Study-level points and caveats: Tumor-derived TCR clones expanded in blood after radiotherapy plus ipilimumab. Dynamics of early blood T cell clones, together with interferon-beta, were reportedly the best predictors of response.

Assay used: immunoSEQ multiplex PCR; TCRdb lists only in-frame clones, some missing. The repertoire consists of roughly 32,000 clones, with under 85% occurring once and the leading ten covering around an eighth. This clone came up a few times. The antigen is undetermined. The study treated chemo-refractory metastatic non-small-cell lung cancer patients with focal radiation plus ipilimumab CTLA-4 blockade. The material was peripheral blood, obtained from a patient treated with radiotherapy plus ipilimumab. The TCR comes from a human donor with non-small cell lung cancer that progressed on radiotherapy plus ipilimumab.

The CDR3 bases are TGTGCCAGCAGCGTAGGGGACAGACTCGAAAAACTGTTTTTT. Its translation is CASSVGDRLEKLFF. The rearrangement uses TRBV9 and TRBJ1-4; TRBD1 aligns across 7 bases. Germline CDR1 and CDR2: SGDLS and YYNGEE. Trimming at V came to 0 bases and at J to 8 bases, leaving 4 bases not matched to a gene. The CDR3 sequence is 14 residues long.